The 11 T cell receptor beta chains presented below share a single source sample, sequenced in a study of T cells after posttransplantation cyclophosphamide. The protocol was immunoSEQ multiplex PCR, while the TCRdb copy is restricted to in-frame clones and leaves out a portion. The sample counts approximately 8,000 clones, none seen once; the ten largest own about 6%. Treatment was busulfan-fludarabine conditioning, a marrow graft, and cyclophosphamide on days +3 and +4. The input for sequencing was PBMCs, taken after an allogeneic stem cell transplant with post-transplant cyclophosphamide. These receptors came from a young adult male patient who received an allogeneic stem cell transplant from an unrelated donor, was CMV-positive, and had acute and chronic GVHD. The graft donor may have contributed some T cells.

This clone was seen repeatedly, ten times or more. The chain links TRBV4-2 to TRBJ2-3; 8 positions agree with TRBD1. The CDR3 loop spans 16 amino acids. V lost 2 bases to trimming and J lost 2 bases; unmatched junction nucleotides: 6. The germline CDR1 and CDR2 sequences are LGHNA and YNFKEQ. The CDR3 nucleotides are TGTGCCAGCAGCCAACACGGACAGGGCTACACAGATACGCAGTATTTT. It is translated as CASSQHGQGYTDTQYF.

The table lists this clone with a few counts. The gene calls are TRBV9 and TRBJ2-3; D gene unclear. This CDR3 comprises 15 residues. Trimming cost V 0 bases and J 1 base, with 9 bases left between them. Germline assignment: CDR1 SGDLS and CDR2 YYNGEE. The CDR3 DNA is TGTGCCAGCAGCGTAGATTCCCAGGGCACAGATACGCAGTATTTT. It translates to CASSVDSQGTDTQYF. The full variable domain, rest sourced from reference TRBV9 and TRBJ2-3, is DSGVTQTPKHLITATGQRVTLRCSPRSGDLSVYWYQQSLDQGLQFLIQYYNGEERAKGNILERFSAQQFPDLHSELNLSSLELGDSALYFCASSVDSQGTDTQYFGPGTRLTVL.

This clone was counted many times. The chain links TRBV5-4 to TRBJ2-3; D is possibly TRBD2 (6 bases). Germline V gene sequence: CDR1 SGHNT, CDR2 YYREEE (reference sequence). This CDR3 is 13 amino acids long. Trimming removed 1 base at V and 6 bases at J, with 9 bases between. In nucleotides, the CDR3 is TGTGCCAGCAGCTTGCGGGGGACGGATACGCAGTATTTT. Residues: CASSLRGTDTQYF.

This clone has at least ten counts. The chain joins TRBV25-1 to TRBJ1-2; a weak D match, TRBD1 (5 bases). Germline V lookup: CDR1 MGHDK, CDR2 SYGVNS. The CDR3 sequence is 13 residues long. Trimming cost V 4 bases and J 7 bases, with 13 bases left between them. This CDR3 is CASSATAYFGYTF. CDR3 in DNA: TGTGCCAGCAGTGCGACAGCCTACTTTGGCTACACCTTC.

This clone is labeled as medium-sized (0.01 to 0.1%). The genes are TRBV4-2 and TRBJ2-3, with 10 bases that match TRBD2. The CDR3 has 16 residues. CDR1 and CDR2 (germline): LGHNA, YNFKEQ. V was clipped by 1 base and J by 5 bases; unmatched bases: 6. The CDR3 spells CASSQGVAGGLDTQYF. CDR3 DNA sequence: TGTGCCAGCAGCCAAGGGGTAGCGGGAGGATTAGATACGCAGTATTTT.

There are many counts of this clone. The CDR3 DNA is TGTGCCAGCAGTTACCCGACAGGGGGCGATGAGCAGTTCTTC. Protein product: CASSYPTGGDEQFF. The chain couples TRBV6-2 or TRBV6-3 to TRBJ2-1, with 10 bases aligning to TRBD1. Germline CDR1 MNHEY, CDR2 SVGEGT. J gave up 8 bases and V 2 bases, and 3 bases lay outside the gene matches. The CDR3 extends over 14 amino acids.

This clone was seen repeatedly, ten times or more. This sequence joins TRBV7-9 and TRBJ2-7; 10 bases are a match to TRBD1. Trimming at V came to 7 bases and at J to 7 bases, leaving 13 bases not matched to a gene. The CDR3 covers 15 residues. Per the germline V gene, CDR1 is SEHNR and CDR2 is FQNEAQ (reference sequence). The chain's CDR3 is CASTPLRQGAGEQYF. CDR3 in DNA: TGTGCCAGCACCCCATTGAGACAGGGGGCCGGGGAGCAGTACTTC.

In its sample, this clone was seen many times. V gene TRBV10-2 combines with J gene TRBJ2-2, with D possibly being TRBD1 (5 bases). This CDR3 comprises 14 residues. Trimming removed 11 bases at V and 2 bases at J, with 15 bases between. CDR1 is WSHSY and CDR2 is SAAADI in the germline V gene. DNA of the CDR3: TGCGCCGGTTCGACAGCTTTAAACACCGGGGAGCTGTTTTTT. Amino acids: CAGSTALNTGELFF.

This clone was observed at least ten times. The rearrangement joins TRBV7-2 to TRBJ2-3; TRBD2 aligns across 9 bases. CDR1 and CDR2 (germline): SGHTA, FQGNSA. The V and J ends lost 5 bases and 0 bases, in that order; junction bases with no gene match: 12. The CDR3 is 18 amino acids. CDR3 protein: CASSLQFRLAGSTDTQYF. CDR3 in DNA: TGTGCCAGCAGCCTGCAATTCAGGCTAGCGGGGAGCACAGATACGCAGTATTTT.

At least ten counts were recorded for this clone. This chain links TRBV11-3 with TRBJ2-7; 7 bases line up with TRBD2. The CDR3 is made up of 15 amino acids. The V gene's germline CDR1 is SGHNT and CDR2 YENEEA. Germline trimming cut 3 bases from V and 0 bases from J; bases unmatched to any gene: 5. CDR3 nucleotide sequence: TGTGCCAGCAGCTTCGGGGGAGGGAGCTCCTACGAGCAGTACTTC. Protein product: CASSFGGGSSYEQYF.

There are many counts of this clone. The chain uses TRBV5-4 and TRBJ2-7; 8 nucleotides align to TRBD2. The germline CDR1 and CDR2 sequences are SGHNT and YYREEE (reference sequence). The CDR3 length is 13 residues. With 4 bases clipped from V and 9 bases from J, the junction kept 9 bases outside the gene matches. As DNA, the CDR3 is TGTGCCAGCAGCCGGGGGGGTTATCTCGGGCAGTACTTC. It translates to CASSRGGYLGQYF. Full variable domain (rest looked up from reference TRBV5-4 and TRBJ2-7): ETGVTQSPTHLIKTRGQQVTLRCSSQSGHNTVSWYQQALGQGPQFIFQYYREEENGRGNFPPRFSGLQFPNYSSELNVNALELDDSALYLCASSRGGYLGQYFGPGTRLTVT.